The sample holds many counts of the clone carrying this T cell receptor beta chain. Its specificity is not known. A unique molecular identifier was attached to every TCR cDNA molecule. One entry per CDR3 protein, called by TCRdb with MiXCR from the 5' RACE reads. The sample includes roughly 39,000 distinct CDR3 sequences, around 6.5% of them seen just once. Trimming left V 5 bases short and J 5 bases short, with 12 bases between. Germline CDR1 SGHAT, CDR2 FQNNGV. There are 13 residues in the CDR3. This record comes from a study of spatial heterogeneity in lung cancer. Study details: Beta-chain sequences consistently outnumbered alpha-chain sequences in detection.

Overall study findings and caveats: Ubiquitous expanded tumor TCRs were observed in blood more at resection than follow-up.

Time point given: sample taken at primary tumor resection. Extraction of whole RNA from tumor, nontumor lung or frozen PBMC preceded unsorted sequencing. Samples came from 70 to 80 TRACERx patients with untreated early-stage lung cancer. V gene TRBV11-2 combines with J gene TRBJ1-1, with D hard to call. The clonotype comes from a female donor with early-stage non-small cell lung cancer. The sequencing used PBMCs, collected at surgery. Written as DNA, the CDR3 is TGTGCCAGCAGCCCCCGATCGGAGACTGAAGCTTTCTTT. Residues: CASSPRSETEAFF.